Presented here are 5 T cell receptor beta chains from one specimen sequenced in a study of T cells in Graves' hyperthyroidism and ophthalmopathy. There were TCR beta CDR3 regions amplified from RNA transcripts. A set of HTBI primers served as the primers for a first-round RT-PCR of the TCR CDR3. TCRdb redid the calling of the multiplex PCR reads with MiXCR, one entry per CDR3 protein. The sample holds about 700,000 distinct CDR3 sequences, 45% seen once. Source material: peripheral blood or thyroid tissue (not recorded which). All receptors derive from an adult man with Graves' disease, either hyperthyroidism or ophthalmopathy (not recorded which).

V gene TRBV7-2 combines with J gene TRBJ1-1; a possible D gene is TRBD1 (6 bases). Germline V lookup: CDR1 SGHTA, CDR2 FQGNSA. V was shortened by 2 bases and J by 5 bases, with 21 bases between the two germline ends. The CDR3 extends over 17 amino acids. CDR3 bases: TGTGCCAGCAGCTTACGGGGTGGGCGGGGGCTGAGGACTGAAGCTTTCTTT. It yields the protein CASSLRGGRGLRTEAFF.

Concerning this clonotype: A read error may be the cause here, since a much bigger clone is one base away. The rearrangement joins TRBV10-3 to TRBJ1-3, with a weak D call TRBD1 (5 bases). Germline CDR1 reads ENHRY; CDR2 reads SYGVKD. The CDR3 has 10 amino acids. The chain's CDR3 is CAIRMDTVYF. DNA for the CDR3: TGTGCCATCAGAATGGACACCGTATATTTT.

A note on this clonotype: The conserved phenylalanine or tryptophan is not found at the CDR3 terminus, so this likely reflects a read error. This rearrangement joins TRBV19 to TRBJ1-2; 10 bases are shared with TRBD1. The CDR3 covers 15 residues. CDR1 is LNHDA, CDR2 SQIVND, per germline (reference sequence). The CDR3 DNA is TGTGCCAGTAGTATCTCGGGACAGGGGAACTCTGGCTACACCTCC. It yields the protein CASSISGQGNSGYTS.

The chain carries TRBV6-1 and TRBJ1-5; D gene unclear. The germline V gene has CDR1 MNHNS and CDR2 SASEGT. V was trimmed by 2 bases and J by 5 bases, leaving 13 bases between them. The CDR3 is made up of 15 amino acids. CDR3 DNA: TGTGCCAGCAGTGAAACCCGATGGGGTCATCAGCCCCAGCATTTT. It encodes CASSETRWGHQPQHF.

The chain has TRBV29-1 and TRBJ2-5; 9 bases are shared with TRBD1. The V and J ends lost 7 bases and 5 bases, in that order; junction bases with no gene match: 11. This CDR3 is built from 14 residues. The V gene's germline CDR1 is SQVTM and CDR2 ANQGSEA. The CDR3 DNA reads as TGCAGCGGGGGACAGGGCTTGGTTGGGGAGACCCAGTACTTC. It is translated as CSGGQGLVGETQYF.